The T cell receptor beta chain under discussion was sequenced for a study of follicular helper T cells after annual influenza vaccination. The time point here: 2014-2015 season, pre-vaccination. Before and after seasonal inactivated influenza vaccination, adults gave blood for sorting CD4 subsets for sequencing. The CDR3 length is 16 residues. CDR1 is SGHAT and CDR2 is FQNNGV in the germline V gene. The J segment lost 5 bases and the V segment lost 1 base, leaving 6 bases of the junction unmatched. Libraries were prepared by immunoSEQ multiplex PCR; TCRdb keeps only in-frame clonotypes and omits some of them. The sample carries some 15,000 clones, almost 85% recorded once. Study-level results: Plasmablast frequency change correlated with clonality change in ICOS+CD38+ cTfh. Each annual vaccination recalled recurring oligoclonal ICOS+CD38+ cTfh clonotypes.

Points on this clone: What it binds is unknown.

Sequencing used CXCR5- memory CD4+ T cells sorted from blood, obtained on the day of influenza vaccination. This clonotype originated in an adult who received the influenza vaccine. The chain employs TRBV11-2 and TRBJ2-2, with 8 bases aligning to TRBD2. The CDR3 loop reads CASSLVRAGGTGELFF. CDR3 nucleotide sequence: TGTGCCAGCAGCTTAGTGCGTGCGGGGGGAACCGGGGAGCTGTTTTTT.